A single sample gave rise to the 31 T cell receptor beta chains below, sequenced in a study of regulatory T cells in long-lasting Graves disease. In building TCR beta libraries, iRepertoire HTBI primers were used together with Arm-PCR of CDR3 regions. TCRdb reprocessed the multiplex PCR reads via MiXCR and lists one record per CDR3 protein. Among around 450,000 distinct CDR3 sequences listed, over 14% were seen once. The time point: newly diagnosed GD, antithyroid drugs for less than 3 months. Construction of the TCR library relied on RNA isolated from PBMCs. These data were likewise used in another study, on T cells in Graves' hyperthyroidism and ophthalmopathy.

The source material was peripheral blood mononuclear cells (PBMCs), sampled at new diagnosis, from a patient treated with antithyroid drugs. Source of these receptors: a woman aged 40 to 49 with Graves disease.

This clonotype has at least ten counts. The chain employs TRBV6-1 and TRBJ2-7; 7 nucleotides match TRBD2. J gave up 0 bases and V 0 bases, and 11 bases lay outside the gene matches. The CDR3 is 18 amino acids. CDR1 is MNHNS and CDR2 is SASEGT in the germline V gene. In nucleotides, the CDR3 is TGTGCCAGCAGTGAAGCGCCGGGGGGAGGAGGGCCCTCCTACGAGCAGTACTTC. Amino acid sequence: CASSEAPGGGGPSYEQYF.

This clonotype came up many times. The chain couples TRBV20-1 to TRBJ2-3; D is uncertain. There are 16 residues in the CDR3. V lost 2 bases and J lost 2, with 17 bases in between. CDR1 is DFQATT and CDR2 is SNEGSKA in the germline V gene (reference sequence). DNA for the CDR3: TGCAGTGCTAGACCCTTACGGCCCGACGACACAGATACGCAGTATTTT. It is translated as CSARPLRPDDTDTQYF.

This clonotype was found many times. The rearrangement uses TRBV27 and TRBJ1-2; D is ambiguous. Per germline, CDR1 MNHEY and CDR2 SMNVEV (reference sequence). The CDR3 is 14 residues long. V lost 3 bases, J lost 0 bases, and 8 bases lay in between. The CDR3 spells CASSFSPANYGYTF. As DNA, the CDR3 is TGTGCCAGCAGTTTTAGCCCTGCTAACTATGGCTACACCTTC.

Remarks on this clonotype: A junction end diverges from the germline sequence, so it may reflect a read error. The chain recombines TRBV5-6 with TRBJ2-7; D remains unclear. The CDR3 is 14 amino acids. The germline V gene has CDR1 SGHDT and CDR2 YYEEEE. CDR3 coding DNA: TGTCCCAGCAGCTCGCACATTACAGAGTACGAGCAGTACTTC. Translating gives CPSSSHITEYEQYF.

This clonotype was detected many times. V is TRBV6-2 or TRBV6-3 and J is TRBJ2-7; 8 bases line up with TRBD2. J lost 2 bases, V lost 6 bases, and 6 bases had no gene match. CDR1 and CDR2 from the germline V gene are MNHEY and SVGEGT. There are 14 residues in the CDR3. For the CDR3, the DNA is TGTGCCAGCAGAAGGGGCGGGAGGCCCTACGAGCAGTACTTC. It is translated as CASRRGGRPYEQYF.

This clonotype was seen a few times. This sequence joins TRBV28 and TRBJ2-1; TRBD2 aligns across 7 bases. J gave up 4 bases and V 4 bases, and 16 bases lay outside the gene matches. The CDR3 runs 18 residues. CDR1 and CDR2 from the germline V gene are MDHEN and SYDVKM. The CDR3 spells CASSSFRRSGTSYNEQFF. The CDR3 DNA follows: TGTGCCAGCAGTTCATTCCGTCGCAGCGGGACGTCTTACAATGAGCAGTTCTTC.

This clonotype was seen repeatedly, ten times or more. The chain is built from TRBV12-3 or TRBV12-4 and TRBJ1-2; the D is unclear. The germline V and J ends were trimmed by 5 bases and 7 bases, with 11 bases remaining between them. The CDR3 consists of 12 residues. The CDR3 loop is CASSTRRVGYTF. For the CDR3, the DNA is TGTGCCAGCAGTACCCGACGTGTTGGCTACACCTTC.

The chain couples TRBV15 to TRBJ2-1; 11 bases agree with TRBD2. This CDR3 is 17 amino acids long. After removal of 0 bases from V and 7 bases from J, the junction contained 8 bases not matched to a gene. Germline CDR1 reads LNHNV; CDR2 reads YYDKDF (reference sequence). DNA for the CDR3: TGTGCCACCAGCAGAGACCGCCTAGCGGGAGGTGAAAATGAGCAGTTCTTC. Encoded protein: CATSRDRLAGGENEQFF.

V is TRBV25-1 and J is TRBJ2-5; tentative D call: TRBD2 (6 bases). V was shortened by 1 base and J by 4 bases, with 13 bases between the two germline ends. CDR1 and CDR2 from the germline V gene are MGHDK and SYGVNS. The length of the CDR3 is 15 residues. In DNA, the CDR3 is TGTGCCAGCAGTGAATTCGCCGCGGGATCAGAGACCCAGTACTTC. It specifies CASSEFAAGSETQYF.

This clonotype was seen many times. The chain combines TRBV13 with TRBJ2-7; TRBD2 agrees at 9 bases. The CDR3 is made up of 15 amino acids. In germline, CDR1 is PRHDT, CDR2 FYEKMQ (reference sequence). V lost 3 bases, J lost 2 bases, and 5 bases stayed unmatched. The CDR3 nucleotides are TGTGCCAGCAGCTTTGGCGGGAGGGATACCTACGAGCAGTACTTC. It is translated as CASSFGGRDTYEQYF. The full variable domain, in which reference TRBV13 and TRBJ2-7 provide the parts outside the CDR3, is AAGVIQSPRHLIKEKRETATLKCYPIPRHDTVYWYQQGPGQDPQFLISFYEKMQSDKGSIPDRFSAQQFSDYHSELNMSSLELGDSALYFCASSFGGRDTYEQYFGPGTRLTVT.

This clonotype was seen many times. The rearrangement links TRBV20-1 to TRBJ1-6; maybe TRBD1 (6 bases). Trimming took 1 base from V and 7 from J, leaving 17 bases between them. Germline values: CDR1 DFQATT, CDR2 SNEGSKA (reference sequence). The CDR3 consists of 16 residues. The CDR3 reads CSARAFLDSQNSPLHF. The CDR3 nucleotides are TGCAGTGCTAGAGCCTTTTTGGACAGCCAGAATTCACCCCTCCACTTT.

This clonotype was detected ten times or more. For the CDR3, the DNA is TGTGCCAGCAAGGGGGGGCCCGGTGATGGCTACACCTTC. Amino acid sequence: CASKGGPGDGYTF. The rearrangement uses TRBV7-2 and TRBJ1-2; weak D call: TRBD1 (6 bases). There are 13 residues in the CDR3. V dropped 7 bases and J dropped 6 bases, with 15 bases sitting between them. Germline-derived CDR1 and CDR2 are SGHTA and FQGNSA.

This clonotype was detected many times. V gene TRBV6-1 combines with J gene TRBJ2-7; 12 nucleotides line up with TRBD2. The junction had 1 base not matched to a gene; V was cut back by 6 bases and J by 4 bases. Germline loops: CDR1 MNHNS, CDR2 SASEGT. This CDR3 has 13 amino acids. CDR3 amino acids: CASRGLAGYEQYF. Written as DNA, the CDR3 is TGTGCCAGCAGGGGACTAGCGGGTTACGAGCAGTACTTC.

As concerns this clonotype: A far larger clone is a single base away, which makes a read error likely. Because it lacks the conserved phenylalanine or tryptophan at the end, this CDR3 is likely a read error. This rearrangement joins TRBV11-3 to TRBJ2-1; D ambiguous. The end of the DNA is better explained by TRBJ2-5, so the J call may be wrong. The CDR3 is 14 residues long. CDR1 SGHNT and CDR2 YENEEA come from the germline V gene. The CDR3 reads CASSKETFQETQYL. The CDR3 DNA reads TGTGCCAGCAGCAAAGAGACTTTCCAAGAGACCCAGTACCTC.

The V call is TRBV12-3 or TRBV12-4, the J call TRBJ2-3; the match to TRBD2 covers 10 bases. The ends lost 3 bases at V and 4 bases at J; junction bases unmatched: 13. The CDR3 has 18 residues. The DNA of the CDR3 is TGTGCCAGCAGTTTCGGTTTGGGTAGCGGGAGGTTCCCAGATACGCAGTATTTT. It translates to CASSFGLGSGRFPDTQYF.

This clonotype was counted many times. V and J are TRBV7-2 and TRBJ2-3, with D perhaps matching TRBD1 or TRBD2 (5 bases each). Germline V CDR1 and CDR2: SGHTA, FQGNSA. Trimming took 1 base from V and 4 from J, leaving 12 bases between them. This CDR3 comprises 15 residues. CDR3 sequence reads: CASSLEWQGPDTQYF. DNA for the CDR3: TGTGCCAGCAGCTTAGAGTGGCAGGGACCAGATACGCAGTATTTT.

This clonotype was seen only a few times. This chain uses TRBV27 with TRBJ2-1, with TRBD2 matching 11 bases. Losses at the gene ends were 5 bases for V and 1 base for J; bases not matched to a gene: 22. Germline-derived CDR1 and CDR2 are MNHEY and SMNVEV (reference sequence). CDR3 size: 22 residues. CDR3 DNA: TGTGCCAGCAGTAGACAGGGGCCTATACTAGCGGGAGTGAAGGGGTCCTACAATGAGCAGTTCTTC. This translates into CASSRQGPILAGVKGSYNEQFF.

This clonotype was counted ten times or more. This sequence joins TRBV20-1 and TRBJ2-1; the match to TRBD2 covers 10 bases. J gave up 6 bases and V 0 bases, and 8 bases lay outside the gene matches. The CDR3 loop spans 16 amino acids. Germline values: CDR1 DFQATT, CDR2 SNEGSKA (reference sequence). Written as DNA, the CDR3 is TGCAGTGCTAGAGATTATCGCTGGACTAGCGGCAATGAGCAGTTCTTC. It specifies CSARDYRWTSGNEQFF.

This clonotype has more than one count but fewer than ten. The CDR3 is CASNGGYVEGQPQHF. The CDR3 nucleotides read TGTGCCAGTAACGGGGGGTATGTGGAGGGTCAGCCCCAGCATTTT. The chain links TRBV19 to TRBJ1-5; D might be TRBD1 (5 bases). The V gene's germline CDR1 is LNHDA and CDR2 SQIVND (reference sequence). This CDR3 contains 15 residues. Trimming cost V 7 bases and J 6 bases, with 19 bases left between them.

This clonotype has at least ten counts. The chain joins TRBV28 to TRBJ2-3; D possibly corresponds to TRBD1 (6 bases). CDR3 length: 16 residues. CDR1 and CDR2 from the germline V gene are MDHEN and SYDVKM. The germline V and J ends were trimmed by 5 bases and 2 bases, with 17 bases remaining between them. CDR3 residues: CASSVAGAADTDTQYF. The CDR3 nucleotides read TGTGCCAGCAGTGTTGCAGGGGCCGCGGACACAGATACGCAGTATTTT.

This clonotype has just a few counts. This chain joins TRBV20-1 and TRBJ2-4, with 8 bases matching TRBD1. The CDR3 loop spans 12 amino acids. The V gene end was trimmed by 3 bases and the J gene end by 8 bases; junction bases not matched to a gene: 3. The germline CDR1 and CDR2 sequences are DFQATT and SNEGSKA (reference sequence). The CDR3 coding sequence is TGCAGTGCTAGGGAGGACAGGGACATTCAGTACTTC. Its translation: CSAREDRDIQYF.

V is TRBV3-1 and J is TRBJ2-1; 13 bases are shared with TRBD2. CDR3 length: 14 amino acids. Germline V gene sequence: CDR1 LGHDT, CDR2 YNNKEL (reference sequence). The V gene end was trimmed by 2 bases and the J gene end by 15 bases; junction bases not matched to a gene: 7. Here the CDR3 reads CASSQPGLAGYAFF. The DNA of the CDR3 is TGTGCCAGCAGCCAACCGGGACTAGCGGGATACGCGTTCTTC.

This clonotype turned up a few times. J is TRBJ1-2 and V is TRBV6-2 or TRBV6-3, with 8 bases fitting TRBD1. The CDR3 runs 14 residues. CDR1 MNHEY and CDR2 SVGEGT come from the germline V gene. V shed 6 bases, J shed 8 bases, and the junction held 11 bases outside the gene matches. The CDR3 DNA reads TGTGCCAGCAGCTACGGAGGACAGGGAAGCGGCTACACCTTC. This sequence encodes CASSYGGQGSGYTF.

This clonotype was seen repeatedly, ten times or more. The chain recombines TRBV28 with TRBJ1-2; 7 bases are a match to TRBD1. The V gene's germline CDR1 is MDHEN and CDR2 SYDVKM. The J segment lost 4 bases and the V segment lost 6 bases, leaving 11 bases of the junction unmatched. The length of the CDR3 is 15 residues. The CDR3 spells CASRHSLTGIYGYTF. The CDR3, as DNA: TGTGCCAGCAGACATTCCTTGACAGGGATCTATGGCTACACCTTC.

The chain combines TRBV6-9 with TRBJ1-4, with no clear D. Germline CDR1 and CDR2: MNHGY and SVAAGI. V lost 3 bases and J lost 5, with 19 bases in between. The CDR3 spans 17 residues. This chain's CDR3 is CASSYTFIGEGNEKLFF. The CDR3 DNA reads TGTGCCAGCAGTTACACCTTTATTGGGGAAGGAAATGAAAAACTGTTTTTT.

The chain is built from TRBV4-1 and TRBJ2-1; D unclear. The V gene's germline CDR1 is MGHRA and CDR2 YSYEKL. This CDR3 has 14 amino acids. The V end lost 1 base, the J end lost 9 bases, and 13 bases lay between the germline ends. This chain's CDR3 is CASSQASSNFEQFF. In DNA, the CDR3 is TGCGCCAGCAGCCAAGCGTCTAGTAATTTTGAGCAGTTCTTC.

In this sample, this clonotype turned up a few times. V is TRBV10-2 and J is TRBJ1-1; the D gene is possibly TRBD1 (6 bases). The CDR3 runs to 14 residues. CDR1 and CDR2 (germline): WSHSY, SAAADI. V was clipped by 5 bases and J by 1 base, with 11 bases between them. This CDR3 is CASSPGTSNTEAFF. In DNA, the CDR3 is TGCGCCAGCAGTCCCGGGACATCGAACACTGAAGCTTTCTTT.

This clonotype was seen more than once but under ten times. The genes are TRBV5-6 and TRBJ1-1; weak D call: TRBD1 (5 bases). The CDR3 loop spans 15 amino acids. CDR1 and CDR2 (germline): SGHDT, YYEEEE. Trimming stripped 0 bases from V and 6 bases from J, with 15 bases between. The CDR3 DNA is TGTGCCAGCAGCTTGGCCGGATCAGGGTTACCTGAAGCTTTCTTT. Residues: CASSLAGSGLPEAFF.

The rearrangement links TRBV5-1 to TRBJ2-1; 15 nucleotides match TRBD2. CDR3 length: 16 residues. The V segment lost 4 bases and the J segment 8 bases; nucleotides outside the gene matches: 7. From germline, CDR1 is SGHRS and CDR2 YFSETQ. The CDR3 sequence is CASSVGLAGGLDEQFF. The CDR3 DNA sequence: TGCGCCAGCAGCGTAGGACTAGCGGGAGGGTTGGATGAGCAGTTCTTC.

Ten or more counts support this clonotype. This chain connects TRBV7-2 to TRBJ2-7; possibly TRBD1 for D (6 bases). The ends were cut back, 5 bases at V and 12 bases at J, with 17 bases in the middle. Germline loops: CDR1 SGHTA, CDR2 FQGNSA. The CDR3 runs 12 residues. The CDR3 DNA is TGTGCCAGCAGCCCAGACGGGCAGGGGATGTACTTC. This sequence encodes CASSPDGQGMYF.

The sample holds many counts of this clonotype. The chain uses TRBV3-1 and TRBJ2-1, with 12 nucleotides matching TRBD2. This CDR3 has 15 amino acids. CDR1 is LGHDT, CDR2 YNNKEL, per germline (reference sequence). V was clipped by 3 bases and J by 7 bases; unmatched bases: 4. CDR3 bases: TGTGCCAGCAGCCACCCCCTAGCGGGGGGGAATGAGCAGTTCTTC. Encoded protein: CASSHPLAGGNEQFF.